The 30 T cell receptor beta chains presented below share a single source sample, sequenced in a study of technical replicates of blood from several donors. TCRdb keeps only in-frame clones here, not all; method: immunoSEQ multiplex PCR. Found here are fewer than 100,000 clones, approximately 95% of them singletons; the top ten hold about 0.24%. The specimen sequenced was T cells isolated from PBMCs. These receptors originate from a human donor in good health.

CDR3 in amino acids: CATYRTGRPGKDEKLFF. DNA of the CDR3: TGTGCCACCTATAGGACAGGGAGACCGGGGAAGGACGAAAAACTGTTTTTT. This chain joins TRBV19 and TRBJ1-4; 8 bases fit TRBD1. V was pared by 10 bases and J by 8 bases, with 21 bases of the junction left unmatched. The CDR3 is 17 residues long. The germline V gene has CDR1 LNHDA and CDR2 SQIVND (reference sequence).

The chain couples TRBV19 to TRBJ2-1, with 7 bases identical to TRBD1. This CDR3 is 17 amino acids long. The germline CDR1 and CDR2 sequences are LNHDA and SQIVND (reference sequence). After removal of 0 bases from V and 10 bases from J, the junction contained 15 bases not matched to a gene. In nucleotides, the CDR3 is TGTGCCAGTAGTATAGATTGGCAGGGGGTAAGTTCAGGGGAGCAGTTCTTC. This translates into CASSIDWQGVSSGEQFF. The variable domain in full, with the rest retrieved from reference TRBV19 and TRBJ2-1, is DGGITQSPKYLFRKEGQNVTLSCEQNLNHDAMYWYRQDPGQGLRLIYYSQIVNDFQKGDIAEGYSVSREKKESFPLTVTSAQKNPTAFYLCASSIDWQGVSSGEQFFGPGTRLTVL.

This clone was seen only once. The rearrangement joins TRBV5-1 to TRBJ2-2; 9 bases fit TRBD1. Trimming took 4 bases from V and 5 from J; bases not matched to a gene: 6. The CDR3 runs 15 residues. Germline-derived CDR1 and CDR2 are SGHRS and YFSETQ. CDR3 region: CASSLGDRETGELFF. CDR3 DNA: TGCGCCAGCAGCCTGGGGGACAGGGAGACCGGGGAGCTGTTTTTT.

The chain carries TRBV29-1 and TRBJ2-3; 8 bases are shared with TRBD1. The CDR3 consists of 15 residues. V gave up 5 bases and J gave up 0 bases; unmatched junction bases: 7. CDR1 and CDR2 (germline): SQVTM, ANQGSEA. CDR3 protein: CSVRRQGTSTDTQYF. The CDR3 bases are TGCAGCGTTCGGAGACAGGGGACAAGCACAGATACGCAGTATTTT.

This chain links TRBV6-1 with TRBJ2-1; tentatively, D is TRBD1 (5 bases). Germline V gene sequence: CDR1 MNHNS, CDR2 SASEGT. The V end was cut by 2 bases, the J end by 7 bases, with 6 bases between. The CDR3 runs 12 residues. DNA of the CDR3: TGTGCCAGCAGTGAAAGGGGAAATGAGCAGTTCTTC. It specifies CASSERGNEQFF.

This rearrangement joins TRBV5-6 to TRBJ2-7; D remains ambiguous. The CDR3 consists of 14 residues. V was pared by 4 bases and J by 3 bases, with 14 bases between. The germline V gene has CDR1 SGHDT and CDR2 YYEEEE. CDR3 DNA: TGTGCCAGCAGCCTCCGGGTCAAATACTACGAGCAGTACTTC. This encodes CASSLRVKYYEQYF.

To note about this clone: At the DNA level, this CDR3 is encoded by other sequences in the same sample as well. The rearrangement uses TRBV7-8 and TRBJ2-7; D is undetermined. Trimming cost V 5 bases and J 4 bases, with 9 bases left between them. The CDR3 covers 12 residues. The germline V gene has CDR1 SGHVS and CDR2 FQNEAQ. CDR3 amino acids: CASSPGSYEQYF. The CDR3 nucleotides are TGTGCCAGCAGCCCGGGTTCATACGAGCAGTACTTC.

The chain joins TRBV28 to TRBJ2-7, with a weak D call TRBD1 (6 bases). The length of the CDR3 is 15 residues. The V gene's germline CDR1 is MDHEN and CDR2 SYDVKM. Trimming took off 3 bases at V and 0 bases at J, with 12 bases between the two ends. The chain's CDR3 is CASSFGTPSSYEQYF. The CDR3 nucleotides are TGTGCCAGCAGTTTCGGGACACCGAGCTCCTACGAGCAGTACTTC. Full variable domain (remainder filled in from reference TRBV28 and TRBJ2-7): DVKVTQSSRYLVKRTGEKVFLECVQDMDHENMFWYRQDPGLGLRLIYFSYDVKMKEKGDIPEGYSVSREKKERFSLILESASTNQTSMYLCASSFGTPSSYEQYFGPGTRLTVT.

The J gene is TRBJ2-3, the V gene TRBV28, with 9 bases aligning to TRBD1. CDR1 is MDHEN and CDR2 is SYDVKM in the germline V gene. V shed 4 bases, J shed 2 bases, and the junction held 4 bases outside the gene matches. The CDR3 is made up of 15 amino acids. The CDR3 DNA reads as TGTGCCAGCAGTTCAACAGGGGGCACCACAGATACGCAGTATTTT. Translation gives CASSSTGGTTDTQYF.

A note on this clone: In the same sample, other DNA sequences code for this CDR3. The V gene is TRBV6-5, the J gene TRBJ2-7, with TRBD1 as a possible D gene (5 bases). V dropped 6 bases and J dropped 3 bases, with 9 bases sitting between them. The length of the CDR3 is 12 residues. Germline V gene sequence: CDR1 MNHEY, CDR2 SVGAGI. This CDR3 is CASSLDSYEQYF. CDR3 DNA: TGTGCCAGCAGCCTAGACAGCTACGAGCAGTACTTC.

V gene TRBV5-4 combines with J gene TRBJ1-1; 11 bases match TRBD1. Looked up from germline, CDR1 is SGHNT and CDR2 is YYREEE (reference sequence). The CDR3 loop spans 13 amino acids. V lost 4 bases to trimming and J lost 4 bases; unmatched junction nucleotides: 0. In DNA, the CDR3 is TGTGCCAGCAGCGGGACAGGGGGCACTGAAGCTTTCTTT. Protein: CASSGTGGTEAFF.

In DNA form, the CDR3 reads TGTGCCAGCAGCCTTGGGGACAGCCCTAACTATGGCTACACCTTC. The encoded protein is CASSLGDSPNYGYTF. The V call is TRBV5-4, the J call TRBJ1-2, with TRBD1 matching 7 bases. The germline gives CDR1 SGHNT, CDR2 YYREEE (reference sequence). The CDR3 is 15 amino acids. Trimming removed 4 bases from V and 0 bases from J; junction bases left unmatched: 6.

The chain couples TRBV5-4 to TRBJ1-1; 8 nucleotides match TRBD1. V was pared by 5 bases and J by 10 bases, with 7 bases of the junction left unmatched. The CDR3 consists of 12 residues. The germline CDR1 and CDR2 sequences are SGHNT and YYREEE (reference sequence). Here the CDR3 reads CASSFLGTGAFF. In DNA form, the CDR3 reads TGTGCCAGCAGTTTTCTAGGGACAGGAGCTTTCTTT.

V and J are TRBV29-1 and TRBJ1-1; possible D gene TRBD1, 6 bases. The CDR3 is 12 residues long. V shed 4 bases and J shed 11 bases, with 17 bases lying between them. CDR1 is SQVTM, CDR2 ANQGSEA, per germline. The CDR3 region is CSVGERGGPAFF. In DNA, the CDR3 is TGCAGCGTTGGCGAACGAGGGGGACCCGCTTTCTTT. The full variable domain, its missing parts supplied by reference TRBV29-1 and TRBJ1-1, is SAVISQKPSRDICQRGTSLTIQCQVDSQVTMMFWYRQQPGQSLTLIATANQGSEATYESGFVIDKFPISRPNLTFSTLTVSNMSPEDSSIYLCSVGERGGPAFFGQGTRLTVV.

In DNA form, the CDR3 reads TGCGCCAGCAGCCTGTACATTGGGACACGACATAGCAATGAGCAGTTCTTC. Its translation: CASSLYIGTRHSNEQFF. This chain uses TRBV5-1 with TRBJ2-1; possibly TRBD1 for D (6 bases). Trimming cost V 4 bases and J 6 bases, with 23 bases left between them. The CDR3 extends over 17 amino acids. The germline V gene has CDR1 SGHRS and CDR2 YFSETQ.

The CDR3 is CSASAVYEQYF. The CDR3 nucleotides are TGCAGTGCTAGTGCGGTCTACGAGCAGTACTTC. The chain is built from TRBV20-1 and TRBJ2-7; D unresolved. Trimming removed 3 bases at V and 3 bases at J, with 6 bases between. CDR1 is DFQATT, CDR2 SNEGSKA, per germline (reference sequence). The CDR3 runs to 11 residues.

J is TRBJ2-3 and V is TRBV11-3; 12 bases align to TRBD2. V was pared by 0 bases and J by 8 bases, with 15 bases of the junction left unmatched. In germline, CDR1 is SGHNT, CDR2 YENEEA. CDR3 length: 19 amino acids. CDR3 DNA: TGTGCCAGCAGCTTAGATTGGATGACTAGCGGGGGCCATGGGGGTACGCAGTATTTT. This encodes CASSLDWMTSGGHGGTQYF. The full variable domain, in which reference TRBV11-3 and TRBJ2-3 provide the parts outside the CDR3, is EAGVVQSPRYKIIEKKQPVAFWCNPISGHNTLYWYLQNLGQGPELLIRYENEEAVDDSQLPKDRFSAERLKGVDSTLKIQPAELGDSAVYLCASSLDWMTSGGHGGTQYFGPGTRLTVL.

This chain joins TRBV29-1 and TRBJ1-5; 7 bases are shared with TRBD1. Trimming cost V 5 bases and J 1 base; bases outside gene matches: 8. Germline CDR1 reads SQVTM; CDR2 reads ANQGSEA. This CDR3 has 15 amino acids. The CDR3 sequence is CSVSLETGSNQPQHF. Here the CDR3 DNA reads TGCAGCGTTTCCCTGGAGACAGGGAGCAATCAGCCCCAGCATTTT.

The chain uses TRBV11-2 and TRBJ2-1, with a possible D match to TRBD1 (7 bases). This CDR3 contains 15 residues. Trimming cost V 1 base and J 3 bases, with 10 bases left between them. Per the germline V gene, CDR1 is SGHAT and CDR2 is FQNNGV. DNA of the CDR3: TGTGCCAGCAGCTTAGTGCAGGGGGGCTACAATGAGCAGTTCTTC. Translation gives CASSLVQGGYNEQFF.

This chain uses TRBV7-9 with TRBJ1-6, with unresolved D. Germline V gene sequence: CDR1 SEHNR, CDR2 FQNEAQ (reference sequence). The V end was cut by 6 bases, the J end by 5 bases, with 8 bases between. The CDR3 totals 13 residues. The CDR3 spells CASSLTDNSPLHF. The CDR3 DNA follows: TGTGCCAGCAGTCTTACAGATAATTCACCCCTCCACTTT.

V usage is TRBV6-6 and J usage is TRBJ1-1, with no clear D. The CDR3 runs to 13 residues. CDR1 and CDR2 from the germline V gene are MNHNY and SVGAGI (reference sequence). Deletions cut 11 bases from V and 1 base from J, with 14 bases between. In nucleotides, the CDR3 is TGTGCCGCCCTCGAGACTGGGAACACTGAAGCTTTCTTT. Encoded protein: CAALETGNTEAFF.

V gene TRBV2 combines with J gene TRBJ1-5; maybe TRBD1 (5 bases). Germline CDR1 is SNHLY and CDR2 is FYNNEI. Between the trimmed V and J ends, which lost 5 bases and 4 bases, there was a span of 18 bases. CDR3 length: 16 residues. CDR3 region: CASSRRTYSPNQPQHF. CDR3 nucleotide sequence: TGTGCCAGCAGTAGACGGACATATTCCCCTAATCAGCCCCAGCATTTT. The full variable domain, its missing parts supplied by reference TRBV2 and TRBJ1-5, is EPEVTQTPSHQVTQMGQEVILRCVPISNHLYFYWYRQILGQKVEFLVSFYNNEISEKSEIFDDQFSVERPDGSNFTLKIRSTKLEDSAMYFCASSRRTYSPNQPQHFGDGTRLSIL.

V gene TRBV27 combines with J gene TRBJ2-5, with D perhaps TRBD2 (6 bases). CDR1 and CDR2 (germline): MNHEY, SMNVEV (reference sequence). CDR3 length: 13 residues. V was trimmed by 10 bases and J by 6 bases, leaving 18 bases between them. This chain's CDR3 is CATTRTGAQTQYF. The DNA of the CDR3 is TGTGCCACCACCCGAACGGGAGCACAGACCCAGTACTTC.

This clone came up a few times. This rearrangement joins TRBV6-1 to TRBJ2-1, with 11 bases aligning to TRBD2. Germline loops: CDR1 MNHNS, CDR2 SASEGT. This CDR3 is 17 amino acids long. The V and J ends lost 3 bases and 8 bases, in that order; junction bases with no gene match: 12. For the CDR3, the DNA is TGTGCCAGCAGTGAGGCCGTAGCGGGGGGGCCGGGAGATGAGCAGTTCTTC. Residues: CASSEAVAGGPGDEQFF.

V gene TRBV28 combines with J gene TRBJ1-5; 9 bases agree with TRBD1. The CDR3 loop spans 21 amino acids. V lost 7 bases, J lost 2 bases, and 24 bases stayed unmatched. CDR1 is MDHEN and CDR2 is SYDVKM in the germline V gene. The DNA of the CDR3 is TGTGCCAGCACGTATTCTATCAGGACAGGGGCTTCCCATTGGGGCAATCAGCCCCAGCATTTT. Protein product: CASTYSIRTGASHWGNQPQHF.

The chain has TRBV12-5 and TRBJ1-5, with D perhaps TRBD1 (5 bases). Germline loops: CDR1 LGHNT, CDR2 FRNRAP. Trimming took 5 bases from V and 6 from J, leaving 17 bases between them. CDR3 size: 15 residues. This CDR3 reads CASGPMGGEFQPQHF. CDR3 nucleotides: TGTGCTAGTGGTCCTATGGGAGGGGAGTTTCAGCCCCAGCATTTT.

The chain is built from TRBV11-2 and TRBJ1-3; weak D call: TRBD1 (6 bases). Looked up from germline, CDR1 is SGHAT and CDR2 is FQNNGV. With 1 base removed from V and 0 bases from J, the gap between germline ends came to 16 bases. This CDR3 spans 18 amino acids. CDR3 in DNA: TGTGCCAGCAGCTTAGCGTTCCACAGGGCCGACTCTGGAAACACCATATATTTT. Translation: CASSLAFHRADSGNTIYF.

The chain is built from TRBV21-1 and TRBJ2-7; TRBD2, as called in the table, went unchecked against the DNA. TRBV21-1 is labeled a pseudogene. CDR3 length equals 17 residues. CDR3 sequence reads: CASSKGHQRRKIYEQYF. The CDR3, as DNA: TGTGCCAGCAGCAAAGGTCATCAGCGGAGGAAAATATACGAGCAGTACTTC.

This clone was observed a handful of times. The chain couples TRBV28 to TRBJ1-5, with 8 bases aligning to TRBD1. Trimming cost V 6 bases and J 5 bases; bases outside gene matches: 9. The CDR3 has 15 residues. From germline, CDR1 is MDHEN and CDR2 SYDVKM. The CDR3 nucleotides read TGTGCCAGCAGCGCCACGACAGGGGTGGATCAGCCCCAGCATTTT. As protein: CASSATTGVDQPQHF.

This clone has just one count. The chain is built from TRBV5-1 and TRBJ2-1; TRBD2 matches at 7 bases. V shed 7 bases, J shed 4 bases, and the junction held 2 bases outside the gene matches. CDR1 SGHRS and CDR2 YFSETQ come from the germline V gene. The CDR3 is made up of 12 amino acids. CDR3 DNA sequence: TGCGCCAGCCGTAGCGGGTACAATGAGCAGTTCTTC. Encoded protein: CASRSGYNEQFF.